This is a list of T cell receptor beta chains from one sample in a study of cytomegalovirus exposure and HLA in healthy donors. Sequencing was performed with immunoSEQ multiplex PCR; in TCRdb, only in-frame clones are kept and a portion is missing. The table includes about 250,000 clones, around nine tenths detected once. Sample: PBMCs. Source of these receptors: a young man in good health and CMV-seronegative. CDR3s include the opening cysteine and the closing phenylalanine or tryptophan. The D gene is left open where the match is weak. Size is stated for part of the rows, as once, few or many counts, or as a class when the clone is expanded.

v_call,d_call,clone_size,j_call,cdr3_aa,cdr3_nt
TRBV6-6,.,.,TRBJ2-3,CASSPTGEYTDTQYF,TGTGCCAGCAGTCCTACAGGAGAATACACAGATACGCAGTATTTT
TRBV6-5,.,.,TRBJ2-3,CASSPGSLVTDTQYF,TGTGCCAGCAGCCCGGGGAGTTTGGTCACAGATACGCAGTATTTT
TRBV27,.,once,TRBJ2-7,CASSTGDSTYEQYF,TGTGCCAGCAGTACAGGGGACTCTACCTACGAGCAGTACTTC
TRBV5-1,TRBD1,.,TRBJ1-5,CASSFHTPRDSYQPQHF,TGCGCCAGCAGTTTCCACACGCCCCGGGACAGCTATCAGCCCCAGCATTTT
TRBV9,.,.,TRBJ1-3,CASSVLGRDTIYF,TGTGCCAGCAGCGTATTAGGCAGGGACACCATATATTTT
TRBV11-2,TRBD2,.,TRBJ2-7,CASSLDRSGGEQYF,TGTGCCAGCAGCTTAGATCGAAGCGGGGGGGAGCAGTACTTC
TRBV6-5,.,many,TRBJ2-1,CASDQGSSYNEQFF,TGTGCCAGTGATCAGGGAAGCTCCTACAATGAGCAGTTCTTC
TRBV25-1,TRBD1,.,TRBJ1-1,CASSESRTGRVTEAFF,TGTGCCAGCAGTGAATCCAGGACAGGGAGAGTCACTGAAGCTTTCTTT
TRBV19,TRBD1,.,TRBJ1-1,CASNRDRANTEAFF,TGTGCCAGTAATCGGGACAGGGCTAACACTGAAGCTTTCTTT
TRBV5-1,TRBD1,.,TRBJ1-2,CASSTGQGNGYTF,TGCGCCAGCAGCACGGGACAGGGGAACGGCTACACCTTC
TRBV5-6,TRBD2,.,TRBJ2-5,CASSSPTSGWETQYF,TGTGCCAGCAGCTCCCCCACTAGCGGCTGGGAGACCCAGTACTTC
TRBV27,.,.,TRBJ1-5,CASSLLTEANQPQHF,TGTGCCAGCAGTTTATTGACAGAAGCCAATCAGCCCCAGCATTTT
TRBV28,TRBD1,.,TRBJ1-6,CASSYVGQGRNSPLHF,TGTGCCAGCAGCTACGTAGGACAGGGGAGGAATTCACCCCTCCACTTT
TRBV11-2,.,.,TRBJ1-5,CASSIQAGANQPQHF,TGTGCCAGCAGCATCCAGGCCGGCGCTAATCAGCCCCAGCATTTT
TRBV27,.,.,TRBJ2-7,CASSPYRATSYEQYF,TGTGCCAGCAGCCCTTACCGGGCAACTAGTTACGAGCAGTACTTC
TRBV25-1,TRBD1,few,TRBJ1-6,CASSGGTDNYNSPLHF,TGTGCCAGCAGTGGTGGGACAGACAACTATAATTCACCCCTCCACTTT
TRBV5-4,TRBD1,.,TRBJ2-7,CASSAKGQGDEQYF,TGTGCCAGCAGCGCGAAGGGACAGGGGGACGAGCAGTACTTC
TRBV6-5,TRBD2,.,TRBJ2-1,CASSTGLAGGGEQFF,TGTGCCAGCAGTACCGGACTAGCGGGAGGGGGGGAGCAGTTCTTC
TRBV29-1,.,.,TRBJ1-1,CSVGEGYTEAFF,TGCAGCGTCGGGGAGGGGTACACTGAAGCTTTCTTT
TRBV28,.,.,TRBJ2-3,CASSLGRAGTDTQYF,TGTGCCAGCAGTTTAGGCAGGGCAGGCACAGATACGCAGTATTTT
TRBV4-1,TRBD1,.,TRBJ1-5,CASSGTGNQPQHF,TGCGCCAGCAGCGGGACAGGCAATCAGCCCCAGCATTTT
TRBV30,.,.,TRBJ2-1,CAWKSSYNEQFF,TGTGCCTGGAAGAGCTCCTACAATGAGCAGTTCTTC
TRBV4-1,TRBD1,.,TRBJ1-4,CASSQDGQGATANEKLFF,TGCGCCAGCAGCCAAGATGGACAGGGGGCCACGGCTAATGAAAAACTGTTTTTT
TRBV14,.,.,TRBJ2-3,CASSQARFPDTQYF,TGTGCCAGCAGCCAAGCCAGGTTCCCAGATACGCAGTATTTT
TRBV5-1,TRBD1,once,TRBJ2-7,CASSLTTGSSYEQYF,TGCGCCAGCAGCCTGACGACAGGGAGCTCCTACGAGCAGTACTTC
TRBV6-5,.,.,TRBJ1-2,CASRPGDYGYTF,TGTGCCAGCAGGCCGGGGGACTATGGCTACACCTTC
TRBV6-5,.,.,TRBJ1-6,CASSYSGVSNSPLHF,TGTGCCAGCAGTTATTCAGGGGTCTCTAATTCACCCCTCCACTTT